The 8 T cell receptor beta chains below all came from one sample that was sequenced in a study of CD8 T cells in ankylosing spondylitis. TCRdb re-analysed the 5' RACE reads in MiXCR, keeping a single row per CDR3 protein. The top ten hold more than 3% of the sample, which has about 130,000 distinct CDR3 sequences, around 9.3% seen once. Sequencing used blood, either unsorted or a sorted T cell fraction (not recorded which). Receptors were obtained from a male donor with ankylosing spondylitis or in good health (not recorded which).

This clonotype was observed at least ten times. This chain joins TRBV12-3 or TRBV12-4 and TRBJ2-5; 7 bases agree with TRBD1. The CDR3 is 14 amino acids. The V segment lost 4 bases and the J segment 1 base; nucleotides outside the gene matches: 3. The CDR3 region is CASSSRTGQETQYF. The CDR3 DNA sequence: TGTGCCAGCAGTTCTCGGACAGGCCAAGAGACCCAGTACTTC.

This clonotype occurred many times. The rearrangement links TRBV11-2 to TRBJ2-7, with D perhaps matching TRBD2 (5 bases). CDR1 is SGHAT, CDR2 FQNNGV, per germline. The V end lost 0 bases, the J end lost 4 bases, and 7 bases lay between the germline ends. The CDR3 extends over 13 amino acids. This chain's CDR3 is CASSLDAGYEQYF. Written as DNA, the CDR3 is TGTGCCAGCAGCTTAGATGCGGGTTACGAGCAGTACTTC.

This clonotype was observed many times. The rearrangement joins TRBV12-3 or TRBV12-4 to TRBJ2-1, with 9 bases lining up with TRBD2. The V and J ends lost 5 bases and 9 bases, in that order; junction bases with no gene match: 8. The CDR3 totals 14 residues. CDR3 residues: CASSGLAGVREQFF. The CDR3 DNA reads as TGTGCCAGCAGTGGCTTAGCGGGAGTACGTGAGCAGTTCTTC.

This clonotype was detected a few times. The chain is built from TRBV5-1 and TRBJ2-7; 8 positions match TRBD1. Germline trimming cut 4 bases from V and 4 bases from J; bases unmatched to any gene: 13. The CDR3 extends over 16 amino acids. Germline CDR1 reads SGHRS; CDR2 reads YFSETQ. CDR3 DNA: TGCGCCAGCAGCCCGCAACCGGGACAGGTCTTATACGAGCAGTACTTC. Its protein is CASSPQPGQVLYEQYF.

The table lists this clonotype with many counts. The CDR3 reads CASSLLISGGSTDTQYF. In nucleotides, the CDR3 is TGCGCCAGCAGCTTGTTGATTTCCGGGGGAAGCACAGATACGCAGTATTTT. The V and J genes are TRBV5-1 and TRBJ2-3; D is perhaps TRBD2 (6 bases). CDR1 is SGHRS and CDR2 is YFSETQ in the germline V gene. V was trimmed by 1 base and J by 0 bases, leaving 15 bases between them. The CDR3 runs 17 residues.

This clonotype showed up many times. The chain joins TRBV7-9 to TRBJ2-2; weak D call: TRBD1 (5 bases). Germline V lookup: CDR1 SEHNR, CDR2 FQNEAQ (reference sequence). CDR3 size: 15 residues. V dropped 1 base and J dropped 1 base, with 7 bases sitting between them. This CDR3 reads CASSLGDRNTGELFF. In nucleotides, the CDR3 is TGTGCCAGCAGCTTAGGCGACAGGAACACCGGGGAGCTGTTTTTT.

This clonotype was counted only a few times. This sequence joins TRBV5-1 and TRBJ2-1; 10 positions match TRBD2. With V trimmed by 0 bases and J by 5 bases, 5 bases remained unmatched. From germline, CDR1 is SGHRS and CDR2 YFSETQ. This CDR3 has 16 residues. CDR3 nucleotides: TGCGCCAGCAGCTTGGTCGTTAGCGGGGGGCACAATGAGCAGTTCTTC. As protein: CASSLVVSGGHNEQFF.

This clonotype was counted only a few times. The genes are TRBV20-1 and TRBJ2-1, with 10 bases that match TRBD2. The CDR3 is made up of 14 amino acids. With 4 bases clipped from V and 6 bases from J, the junction kept 6 bases outside the gene matches. Germline V CDR1 and CDR2: DFQATT, SNEGSKA (reference sequence). The DNA of the CDR3 is TGCAGTGCTACAAGCGGGAGGGCCGCCAATGAGCAGTTCTTC. Encoded protein: CSATSGRAANEQFF.